Below, 27 T cell receptor beta chains from the same sample are listed, as sequenced in a study of shared clonotypes between healthy human individuals. Only in-frame clones appear in the TCRdb table, and some are missing; sequencing was by immunoSEQ multiplex PCR. The sample yields around 1.9 million clones, just over 90% seen once. Naive CD8 cells lacked CD45RO, underwent positive selection for CCR7 and left out terminally differentiated effector memory CD45RA+ cells. The specimen sequenced was naive CD8+ T cells from PBMCs. The source is a young man in good health. Some clones in this sample may be carry-over from other donors' samples.

J is TRBJ1-5 and V is TRBV11-2, with 9 bases lining up with TRBD1. CDR1 is SGHAT and CDR2 is FQNNGV in the germline V gene. The trim removed 5 bases at V and 1 base at J, leaving 6 bases unmatched. This CDR3 region has 16 residues. The CDR3 DNA follows: TGTGCCAGCAGCGGAGGGACAGGGCGAAGCAATCAGCCCCAGCATTTT. This gives the protein CASSGGTGRSNQPQHF.

V is TRBV27 and J is TRBJ2-7, with 10 bases identical to TRBD2. CDR1 is MNHEY, CDR2 SMNVEV, per germline (reference sequence). V gave up 5 bases and J gave up 2 bases; unmatched junction bases: 6. This CDR3 is built from 15 residues. The DNA for the CDR3 is TGTGCCAGCAGTATGGGACTAGCGCCAACCTACGAGCAGTACTTC. It specifies CASSMGLAPTYEQYF.

The CDR3 here is CASSLVPGRDTQYF. The CDR3 bases are TGTGCCAGCAGTTTAGTTCCGGGGAGGGATACGCAGTATTTT. The rearrangement links TRBV27 to TRBJ2-3, with a tentative D call TRBD2 (6 bases). There are 14 residues in the CDR3. Germline CDR1 and CDR2: MNHEY and SMNVEV (reference sequence). The V end lost 2 bases, the J end lost 6 bases, and 12 bases lay between the germline ends.

In this sample, this clone turned up once. V and J are TRBV7-3 and TRBJ2-2; 13 nucleotides align to TRBD2. There are 21 residues in the CDR3. Germline CDR1 and CDR2: SGHTA and FQGTGA. Trimming removed 1 base from V and 7 bases from J; junction bases left unmatched: 18. DNA of the CDR3: TGTGCCAGCAGCTTAAGCCCCACAACTAGCGGGAGGGCCTTATTGAACGGGGAGCTGTTTTTT. Its protein product is CASSLSPTTSGRALLNGELFF. The full variable domain, with the rest looked up from reference TRBV7-3 and TRBJ2-2, is GAGVSQTPSNKVTEKGKYVELRCDPISGHTALYWYRQSLGQGPEFLIYFQGTGAADDSGLPNDRFFAVRPEGSVSTLKIQRTERGDSAVYLCASSLSPTTSGRALLNGELFFGEGSRLTVL.

This sequence joins TRBV5-6 and TRBJ2-1, with D unresolved. Germline CDR1 reads SGHDT; CDR2 reads YYEEEE. The CDR3 extends over 15 amino acids. V lost 4 bases and J lost 5, with 16 bases in between. CDR3 region: CASSPEGFSDNEQFF. The CDR3 region has the DNA TGTGCCAGCAGCCCTGAAGGCTTCTCGGACAATGAGCAGTTCTTC.

The chain links TRBV10-2 to TRBJ2-5; TRBD1 aligns across 8 bases. CDR1 is WSHSY and CDR2 is SAAADI in the germline V gene. V lost 10 bases, J lost 5 bases, and 12 bases stayed unmatched. CDR3 length equals 14 residues. The CDR3 nucleotides are TGCGCCATTTCCAACAGGGGGTGGAGGGAGACCCAGTACTTC. Protein product: CAISNRGWRETQYF.

The chain carries TRBV12-5 and TRBJ1-2; a weak D match, TRBD1 (6 bases). The germline V and J ends were trimmed by 6 bases and 4 bases, with 18 bases remaining between them. Germline values: CDR1 LGHNT, CDR2 FRNRAP. This CDR3 spans 15 amino acids. The CDR3 region has the DNA TGTGCTAGTGGCCATACAGGGAGGTTAGGCTATGGCTACACCTTC. This encodes CASGHTGRLGYGYTF.

The rearrangement uses TRBV28 and TRBJ2-1; TRBD2 is a possible D gene (6 bases). The V gene lost 6 bases and the J gene lost 0 bases, with 27 bases spanning the gap. CDR3 length: 20 amino acids. CDR1 MDHEN and CDR2 SYDVKM come from the germline V gene. CDR3 coding DNA: TGTGCCAGCAGGAGGCCTAGTCTAGCGCCCACAAGGAGCTCCTACAATGAGCAGTTCTTC. This encodes CASRRPSLAPTRSSYNEQFF.

This clone was detected only once. J is TRBJ1-4 and V is TRBV4-2; D uncertain. The germline V and J ends were trimmed by 0 bases and 7 bases, with 12 bases remaining between them. The CDR3 is 15 amino acids. Germline V gene sequence: CDR1 LGHNA, CDR2 YNFKEQ. The CDR3: CASSQETEGGEKLFF. CDR3 nucleotide sequence: TGTGCCAGCAGCCAAGAAACAGAGGGTGGTGAAAAACTGTTTTTT.

V is TRBV2 and J is TRBJ2-1; D is possibly TRBD1 (5 bases). Trimming stripped 5 bases from V and 7 bases from J, with 9 bases between. Germline values: CDR1 SNHLY, CDR2 FYNNEI. The CDR3 has 12 residues. CDR3 amino acids: CASSRQRNEQFF. The DNA for the CDR3 is TGTGCCAGCAGTCGACAGAGAAATGAGCAGTTCTTC.

CDR3 sequence reads: CASSLRRMADTQYF. In nucleotides, the CDR3 is TGTGCCAGCAGCCTACGGCGTATGGCAGATACGCAGTATTTT. V is TRBV27 and J is TRBJ2-3; no reliable D call. CDR1 and CDR2 from the germline V gene are MNHEY and SMNVEV (reference sequence). The V end lost 6 bases, the J end lost 4 bases, and 14 bases lay between the germline ends. The CDR3 runs 14 residues.

CDR3 sequence: CASSLVGGLGTDTQYF. CDR3 DNA: TGTGCCAGCAGCTTAGTTGGGGGGCTGGGCACAGATACGCAGTATTTT. This chain connects TRBV7-8 to TRBJ2-3; D might be TRBD1 or TRBD2, each matching 6 bases. The V and J ends lost 1 base and 1 base respectively, with 12 bases between them. Germline values: CDR1 SGHVS, CDR2 FQNEAQ. The CDR3 is 16 amino acids.

The chain carries TRBV28 and TRBJ2-7, with 7 bases that match TRBD2. CDR3 length: 16 amino acids. V dropped 8 bases and J dropped 2; count of bases not matched to a gene: 15. Germline V gene sequence: CDR1 MDHEN, CDR2 SYDVKM. The CDR3 region has the DNA TGTGCCAGCGGCCCACGGTACGGAAGCGGGGCCTACGAGCAGTACTTC. It encodes CASGPRYGSGAYEQYF.

The rearrangement joins TRBV18 to TRBJ2-6; the D call may be TRBD1 or TRBD2 (5 bases each). The CDR3 sequence is 19 residues long. Per the germline V gene, CDR1 is KGHSH and CDR2 is LQKENI. The germline V and J ends were trimmed by 0 bases and 0 bases, with 15 bases remaining between them. CDR3 nucleotides: TGTGCCAGCTCACCACCGGGGCGGGCAGTTTTCTCTGGGGCCAACGTCCTGACTTTC. Residues: CASSPPGRAVFSGANVLTF.

The J gene is TRBJ1-1, the V gene TRBV13, with 7 bases matching TRBD1. This CDR3 region has 14 residues. Germline V gene data show CDR1 as PRHDT and CDR2 as FYEKMQ (reference sequence). V dropped 5 bases and J dropped 4; count of bases not matched to a gene: 7. As DNA, the CDR3 is TGTGCCAGCAGCCCCAACAGGGGTGCCACTGAAGCTTTCTTT. Its protein is CASSPNRGATEAFF.

On this clone itself: The same CDR3 arises from other DNA sequences in this sample as well. This chain uses TRBV27 with TRBJ1-5, with 9 bases matching TRBD1. Trimming at V came to 6 bases and at J to 4 bases, leaving 4 bases not matched to a gene. The CDR3 spans 14 residues. Germline CDR1 reads MNHEY; CDR2 reads SMNVEV (reference sequence). Here the CDR3 reads CASSLTGGNQPQHF. As DNA, the CDR3 is TGTGCCAGCAGCTTGACAGGGGGAAATCAGCCCCAGCATTTT.

This chain connects TRBV10-2 to TRBJ2-1, with 11 bases aligning to TRBD2. Per germline, CDR1 WSHSY and CDR2 SAAADI. This CDR3 contains 17 residues. Losses at the gene ends were 8 bases for V and 0 bases for J; bases not matched to a gene: 9. CDR3 protein: CASGLAGGWGSYNEQFF. The CDR3 DNA reads as TGCGCCAGCGGTCTAGCGGGAGGCTGGGGCTCCTACAATGAGCAGTTCTTC.

The J gene is TRBJ1-1, the V gene TRBV7-2; weak D call: TRBD1 (5 bases). V lost 1 base and J 5 bases, leaving 17 bases between the germline ends. This CDR3 region has 16 residues. The germline CDR1 and CDR2 sequences are SGHTA and FQGNSA. The CDR3 loop reads CASSLVPGAGWTEAFF. As DNA, the CDR3 is TGTGCCAGCAGCTTAGTTCCCGGGGCCGGGTGGACTGAAGCTTTCTTT.

The J gene is TRBJ2-1, the V gene TRBV5-1; D may be TRBD2 (6 bases). Trimming took 4 bases from V and 10 from J, leaving 12 bases between them. Germline V gene sequence: CDR1 SGHRS, CDR2 YFSETQ. CDR3 size: 12 residues. The CDR3 sequence is CASSPGLREQFF. CDR3 DNA: TGCGCCAGCAGCCCCGGACTAAGGGAGCAGTTCTTC.

Regarding this clone: Distinct nucleotide sequences in the sample also encode this CDR3. The chain carries TRBV7-9 and TRBJ1-2, with a tentative D call TRBD1 (5 bases). CDR1 is SEHNR, CDR2 FQNEAQ, per germline (reference sequence). Trimming removed 3 bases at V and 6 bases at J, with 8 bases between. The CDR3 sequence is 12 residues long. CDR3: CASSFTGDGYTF. The CDR3 DNA is TGTGCCAGCAGCTTCACGGGGGATGGCTACACCTTC.

V gene TRBV11-3 combines with J gene TRBJ1-1; maybe TRBD1 (5 bases). V was shortened by 3 bases and J by 4 bases, with 9 bases between the two germline ends. CDR1 SGHNT and CDR2 YENEEA come from the germline V gene. This CDR3 spans 13 amino acids. This CDR3 is CASSFSGGTEAFF. The CDR3 coding sequence is TGTGCCAGCAGCTTCAGCGGGGGCACTGAAGCTTTCTTT.

The rearrangement joins TRBV13 to TRBJ1-4; D gene uncertain. CDR1 and CDR2 (germline): PRHDT, FYEKMQ (reference sequence). This CDR3 has 14 residues. Trimming pared 7 bases from V and 3 bases from J, leaving 12 bases between. The CDR3 nucleotides read TGTGCCAGCATTTCGCGAAGGGCTAATGAAAAACTGTTTTTT. Translation: CASISRRANEKLFF.

The V call is TRBV4-1, the J call TRBJ2-1; D gene ambiguous. The CDR3 covers 14 residues. From germline, CDR1 is MGHRA and CDR2 YSYEKL. The ends were cut back, 0 bases at V and 8 bases at J, with 11 bases in the middle. The CDR3 here is CASSQDGSPDEQFF. The CDR3, as DNA: TGCGCCAGCAGCCAAGATGGGTCGCCTGATGAGCAGTTCTTC.

This sequence joins TRBV2 and TRBJ2-3, with 14 bases matching TRBD2. The CDR3 runs 17 residues. Germline-derived CDR1 and CDR2 are SNHLY and FYNNEI. Losses at the gene ends were 3 bases for V and 4 bases for J; bases not matched to a gene: 6. The CDR3 DNA is TGTGCCAGCAGTGATATAGGGACTAGCGGGAGTGCAGATACGCAGTATTTT. This sequence encodes CASSDIGTSGSADTQYF.

V gene TRBV7-9 combines with J gene TRBJ1-1; no definite D call. Per germline, CDR1 SEHNR and CDR2 FQNEAQ (reference sequence). Trimming left V 1 base short and J 7 bases short, with 10 bases between. The CDR3 consists of 13 residues. The CDR3: CASSLGSSNEAFF. For the CDR3, the DNA is TGTGCCAGCAGCTTAGGCTCGAGTAATGAAGCTTTCTTT.

The rearrangement joins TRBV7-9 to TRBJ1-5; possibly TRBD1 for D (6 bases). V gave up 2 bases and J gave up 0 bases, with 8 bases separating them. The CDR3 contains 15 residues. In germline, CDR1 is SEHNR, CDR2 FQNEAQ (reference sequence). The CDR3 region has the DNA TGTGCCAGCAGCTTATCAGGGGATAGCAATCAGCCCCAGCATTTT. This translates into CASSLSGDSNQPQHF.

This clone was recorded once. CDR3 sequence (DNA): TGTGCCACCTCAGGGGAAGAAGGGATCTTGCTCACCGGGGAGCTGTTTTTT. It yields the protein CATSGEEGILLTGELFF. The rearrangement links TRBV2 to TRBJ2-2; weak D call: TRBD1 (6 bases). Germline CDR1 is SNHLY and CDR2 is FYNNEI. This CDR3 contains 17 residues. V lost 10 bases and J 4 bases, leaving 25 bases between the germline ends.